This T cell receptor (beta chain) is drawn from a study of shared clonotypes between healthy human individuals. Data came from immunoSEQ multiplex PCR; TCRdb stores just in-frame clones and leaves some out. The profile covers around 690,000 clones, with around 91% appearing a single time and around a third taken by the ten largest. V lost 4 bases, J lost 1 base, and 5 bases stayed unmatched. CDR3 length: 15 amino acids. In germline, CDR1 is SGHTA, CDR2 FQGTGA. The J gene is TRBJ2-3, the V gene TRBV7-3, with 7 bases that match TRBD1. This receptor was obtained from a man younger than 30 in good health. Some clones in this sample may be carry-over from other donors' samples. The sequenced material came from memory CD8+ T cells from PBMCs. The subset was: CD45RO+ cells pooled with CCR7-negative TemRA cells. The CDR3 is CASSYPGTGTDTQYF. The CDR3 bases are TGTGCCAGCAGCTACCCCGGGACAGGCACAGATACGCAGTATTTT.